This TCR beta chain was found in a study of technical replicates of blood from several donors. Libraries were prepared by immunoSEQ multiplex PCR; TCRdb keeps only in-frame clonotypes and omits some of them. In the table there are about 62,000 clones, around nine tenths of which are singletons. Germline V gene lookup returns CDR1 LNHDA and CDR2 SQIVND (reference sequence). With V trimmed by 6 bases and J by 1 base, 4 bases remained unmatched. CDR3 length equals 15 residues. Sequencing used PBMCs. The rearrangement uses TRBV19 and TRBJ2-3, with TRBD1 matching over 10 bases. The source of this sequence is a human donor in good health. Some clones in this sample may be carry-over from other donors' samples. The CDR3 coding sequence is TGTGCCAGTAGCCCGGACAGGGGGGGCACAGATACGCAGTATTTT. Its protein is CASSPDRGGTDTQYF.